Shown below are 13 T cell receptor beta chains from a single sample sequenced in a study of identical twins. TCRdb re-called the 5' RACE reads with MiXCR, one entry per CDR3 protein. The table has under 350,000 distinct CDR3 sequences, more than 8% seen once; the top ten hold around 7.1%. The sample was also linked to a second study, of yellow fever vaccine responses in identical twins.

Sequencing was done on a sample of CD8+ T cells sorted from blood. The receptor source for this set is a woman between 18 and 30 years old in good health.

This clonotype was observed many times. V and J are TRBV20-1 and TRBJ2-2; 7 bases map to TRBD1. The germline V gene encodes CDR1 DFQATT and CDR2 SNEGSKA (reference sequence). Losses at the gene ends were 6 bases for V and 2 bases for J; bases not matched to a gene: 3. The CDR3 is 13 amino acids. The CDR3 nucleotides are TGCAGTGCCAGGGACAGTAACACCGGGGAGCTGTTTTTT. Protein sequence: CSARDSNTGELFF.

This chain joins TRBV27 and TRBJ2-1; a weak D match, TRBD1 (5 bases). The length of the CDR3 is 15 residues. Trimming removed 4 bases at V and 6 bases at J, with 16 bases between. Germline CDR1 and CDR2: MNHEY and SMNVEV (reference sequence). The DNA for the CDR3 is TGTGCCAGCAGTTCCACAGGTCTAGAAGGCAATGAGCAGTTCTTC. It yields the protein CASSSTGLEGNEQFF.

This clonotype was found many times. V gene TRBV15 combines with J gene TRBJ1-1; 7 bases line up with TRBD1. The trim removed 5 bases at V and 0 bases at J, leaving 6 bases unmatched. The CDR3 runs 15 residues. Germline V gene lookup returns CDR1 LNHNV and CDR2 YYDKDF (reference sequence). The DNA of the CDR3 is TGTGCCACCAGCTGGAGGACAGGAGTGAACACTGAAGCTTTCTTT. It encodes CATSWRTGVNTEAFF.

This clonotype occurred a few times. This chain joins TRBV29-1 and TRBJ2-1; D is perhaps TRBD1 or TRBD2 (5 bases each). Germline V CDR1 and CDR2: SQVTM, ANQGSEA. The V end lost 4 bases, the J end lost 5 bases, and 15 bases lay between the germline ends. The CDR3 loop spans 14 amino acids. The CDR3 DNA reads TGCAGCGTTGGGGGGTGGGGCAACCACAATGAGCAGTTCTTC. Protein product: CSVGGWGNHNEQFF.

This clonotype has only a few counts. This sequence joins TRBV6-5 and TRBJ2-7, with 10 positions matching TRBD1. In germline, CDR1 is MNHEY, CDR2 SVGAGI. V lost 0 bases, J lost 1 base, and 0 bases stayed unmatched. The CDR3 has 15 residues. CDR3 region: CASSYSGQGSYEQYF. DNA for the CDR3: TGTGCCAGCAGTTACTCGGGACAGGGGTCCTACGAGCAGTACTTC.

This clonotype was recorded at least ten times. This chain connects TRBV4-3 to TRBJ2-3; either TRBD1 or TRBD2 may fit D (5 bases each). The CDR3 spans 16 residues. The V gene lost 0 bases and the J gene lost 0 bases, with 10 bases spanning the gap. Germline V lookup: CDR1 LGHNA, CDR2 YSLEER. CDR3 DNA: TGCGCCAGCAGCCAAGAACCGGGACCTAGCACAGATACGCAGTATTTT. As protein: CASSQEPGPSTDTQYF.

This clonotype appeared many times. The rearrangement joins TRBV27 to TRBJ1-3; tentatively, D is TRBD1 (6 bases). CDR1 and CDR2 (germline): MNHEY, SMNVEV (reference sequence). V was shortened by 5 bases and J by 1 base, with 18 bases between the two germline ends. The CDR3 is 17 residues long. The CDR3 nucleotides are TGTGCCAGCAGTACCTACCGAGGGGGGATTTCTGGAAACACCATATATTTT. Amino acids: CASSTYRGGISGNTIYF.

This clonotype was found a few times. The V and J genes are TRBV14 and TRBJ1-1, with a possible D match to TRBD1 (5 bases). The CDR3 spans 12 residues. Germline V CDR1 and CDR2: SGHDN, FVKESK. Trimming left V 3 bases short and J 7 bases short, with 9 bases between. CDR3 sequence reads: CASSHMTVEAFF. In DNA form, the CDR3 reads TGTGCCAGCAGCCACATGACAGTTGAAGCTTTCTTT.

The sample holds a few counts of this clonotype. The chain combines TRBV11-2 with TRBJ2-7; D unclear. The CDR3 is 13 residues long. From germline, CDR1 is SGHAT and CDR2 FQNNGV. Trimming shortened V by 5 bases and J by 4 bases, and 12 bases separated the two germline ends. The CDR3 DNA follows: TGTGCCAGCAGCCAATCGGGTTCGTACGAGCAGTACTTC. Its protein product is CASSQSGSYEQYF.

The V call is TRBV29-1, the J call TRBJ1-2; D unresolved. Deletions cut 0 bases from V and 6 bases from J, with 11 bases between. Germline assignment: CDR1 SQVTM and CDR2 ANQGSEA. There are 13 residues in the CDR3. The CDR3 reads CSVEDLREDGYTF. In nucleotides, the CDR3 is TGCAGCGTTGAAGATCTCCGGGAAGATGGCTACACCTTC.

In this sample, this clonotype turned up many times. The V gene is TRBV7-9, the J gene TRBJ2-1; D remains unclear. The germline V and J ends were trimmed by 6 bases and 3 bases, with 12 bases remaining between them. From germline, CDR1 is SEHNR and CDR2 FQNEAQ (reference sequence). The CDR3 covers 14 residues. The CDR3 nucleotides read TGTGCCAGCAGTTCGACGACTGACTACAATGAGCAGTTCTTC. Its protein is CASSSTTDYNEQFF.

The chain has TRBV7-9 and TRBJ1-1; the match to TRBD1 covers 9 bases. V gave up 5 bases and J gave up 2 bases; unmatched junction bases: 12. The CDR3 is 17 amino acids. Germline V CDR1 and CDR2: SEHNR, FQNEAQ (reference sequence). The CDR3 protein is CASSPRTGEKRNTEAFF. For the CDR3, the DNA is TGTGCCAGCAGCCCTAGGACAGGGGAGAAGAGAAACACTGAAGCTTTCTTT.

This clonotype was detected only a few times. The V call is TRBV7-3, the J call TRBJ2-1; perhaps TRBD2 as D (5 bases). Looked up from germline, CDR1 is SGHTA and CDR2 is FQGTGA. V was pared by 1 base and J by 10 bases, with 20 bases between. This CDR3 has 16 residues. CDR3 DNA: TGTGCCAGCAGCTTAAATCAGAGGGCAGACTATGGAGAGCAGTTCTTC. It codes for CASSLNQRADYGEQFF.